This T cell receptor (beta chain) derives from a study of Tregs in tolerant kidney transplant recipients (dated by TCRdb to between 2017 and 2020). Study-level background: Transplants used related donors with nonmyeloablative bone marrow transplantation; mixed chimerism was transient in the human trials. Before combined kidney and bone marrow transplantation, this study identified donor-specific regulatory T cells using TCRbeta sequencing and then followed those same cells after transplant.

Details on this clone: Its antigen remains undetermined. Base qualities are missing; no much larger clone stands one base away.

As encoded in the germline V gene (reference sequence), CDR1 is PRHDT while CDR2 is FYEKMQ. The V end loses 4 bases and the J end loses 2 bases, and a stretch of 12 bases separates them. The CDR3 numbers 14 residues from cysteine through phenylalanine. Only the CDR3 region is kept as DNA, spanning 42 bases read in frame from base 1. This sample's time point label indicates: blood sample drawn before combined kidney and bone marrow transplant. Unstimulated Tregs (CD4+CD25+CD127-), CD4+ non-Tregs (CD4+CD25-), CD4 and CD8 cells were FACS-sorted from thawed PBMCs. Prior to Treg sorting, thawed PBMCs were rested overnight with roughly 210 IU/ml IL-2 at 37 degrees C. 4 combined kidney and bone marrow transplant recipients from the ITN036ST trial were included as patients, and samples were available only from these trial subjects. Healthy control blood was processed to PBMCs with a Ficoll density gradient and then cryopreserved, whereas patient PBMCs were collected both before and after transplant.

The paper as a whole reports these results and caveats: The study was limited by small patient numbers, and the findings need validation in larger populations and under other immunosuppression protocols. PCR primers changed over time for some patients, so nucleotide-level comparison across those patients' samples was not possible. Biological reproducibility was not examined directly, but technical replication error appeared to be minimal. Expanding Tregs with activated donor B cells appeared to identify the most biologically relevant and donor-specific TCRbeta repertoire. In tolerant patients, donor-specific Tregs expanded more than Tregs overall, which suggests antigen-driven rather than nonspecific expansion.

Genomic DNA was extracted from sorted cells with the QIAGEN DNeasy Blood and Tissue Kit for TCRbeta CDR3 sequencing. High-throughput TCRbeta CDR3 sequencing, which included PCR amplification with bias correction and internal controls, was done commercially through immunoSEQ. From the authors' description of their analysis: A unique productive TCRbeta sequence was defined by the CDR3 nucleotide sequence when primers matched, and otherwise by the CDR3 amino acid sequence together with the Vbeta and Jbeta genes. Sorting error was corrected by removing sequences shared between sorted populations at a frequency ratio of 2:1 or less, and the remaining shared sequences were assigned to the higher population. Sequences were defined as donor-reactive when expanded at least 5-fold in CFSE-low cells versus unstimulated cells and present at a frequency of at least 0.01% in CFSE-low cells. Jensen-Shannon divergence, calculated on the top 100 TCRbeta sequences ranked by frequency, was used to quantify repertoire divergence. For samples with multiple sequencing runs, sorting error was corrected separately for each run before the runs were pooled. The table was pulled from immuneACCESS by TCRdb, which kept in-frame rearrangements only. Such tables lose some clones; where checked, under half of the loss comes from unresolved V genes, and the rest has no known cause. V and J calls and clone size come straight from that table; D and trimming were deduced from the DNA. Here the sample has 60,000 to 65,000 clones; roughly 98% occur a single time. The ten top clones hold 0.3% to 0.4% of the sample.

The source was Tregs from blood, collected before the transplant. The TCR sequence derives from a human donor who received a combined kidney and bone marrow transplant. The chain links TRBV13 with TRBJ2-7; perhaps TRBD2 is the D gene, with 6 bases matching. The nucleotide sequence is given as TGTGCCAGCAGCTCGGCGGGGCGTACCTACGAGCAGTACTTC. This translates into CASSSAGRTYEQYF.